This T cell receptor (beta chain) was captured in a study of cytomegalovirus exposure and HLA in healthy donors. The PCR had 60 Vbeta and 13 Jbeta primers. Measured with immunoSEQ multiplex PCR; TCRdb has only the in-frame clones, and not every one. The repertoire includes around 170,000 clones, around 86% of them detected once, and around 0.8% sits in the top ten. For this clone: Its antigen is unidentified.

Per germline, CDR1 MNHEY and CDR2 SMNVEV (reference sequence). V gave up 2 bases and J gave up 2 bases, with 9 bases separating them. The CDR3 loop spans 14 amino acids. Study-wide results and limits: In a later analysis, TCR beta V- and J-gene trimming was associated with a missense DCLRE1C variant. A later analysis showed HLA-associated TCR beta chains outstripping equally common others in clonal expansion. Further analysis was carried out later, and it showed several of the most significant clusters appearing linked to common viral pathogens. Being indistinguishable, some V segments were excluded, TRBV6-2 and TRBV6-3 among them.

This receptor was taken from a woman aged 18-35 years in good health and CMV-seronegative. Sequenced material: PBMCs. V gene TRBV27 combines with J gene TRBJ2-5; D call uncertain. CDR3 coding DNA: TGTGCCAGCAGTTTAACGAACCAGCAAGAGACCCAGTACTTC. Protein sequence: CASSLTNQQETQYF.